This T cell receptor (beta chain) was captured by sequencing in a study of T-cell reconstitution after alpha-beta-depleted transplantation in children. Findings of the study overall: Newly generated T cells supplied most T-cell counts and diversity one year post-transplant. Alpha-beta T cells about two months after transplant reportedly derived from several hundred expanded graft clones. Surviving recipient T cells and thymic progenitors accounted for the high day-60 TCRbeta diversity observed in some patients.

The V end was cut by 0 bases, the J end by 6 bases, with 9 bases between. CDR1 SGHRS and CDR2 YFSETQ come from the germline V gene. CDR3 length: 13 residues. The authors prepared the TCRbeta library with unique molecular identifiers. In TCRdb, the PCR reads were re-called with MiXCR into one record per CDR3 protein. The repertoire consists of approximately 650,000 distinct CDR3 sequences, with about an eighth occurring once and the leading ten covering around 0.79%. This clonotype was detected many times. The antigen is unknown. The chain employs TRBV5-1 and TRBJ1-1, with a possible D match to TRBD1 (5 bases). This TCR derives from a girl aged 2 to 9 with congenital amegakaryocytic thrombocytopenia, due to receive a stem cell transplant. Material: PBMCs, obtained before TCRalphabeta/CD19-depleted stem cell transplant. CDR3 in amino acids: CASSLVGEAEAFF. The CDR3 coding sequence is TGCGCCAGCAGCTTGGTGGGGGAGGCTGAAGCTTTCTTT.